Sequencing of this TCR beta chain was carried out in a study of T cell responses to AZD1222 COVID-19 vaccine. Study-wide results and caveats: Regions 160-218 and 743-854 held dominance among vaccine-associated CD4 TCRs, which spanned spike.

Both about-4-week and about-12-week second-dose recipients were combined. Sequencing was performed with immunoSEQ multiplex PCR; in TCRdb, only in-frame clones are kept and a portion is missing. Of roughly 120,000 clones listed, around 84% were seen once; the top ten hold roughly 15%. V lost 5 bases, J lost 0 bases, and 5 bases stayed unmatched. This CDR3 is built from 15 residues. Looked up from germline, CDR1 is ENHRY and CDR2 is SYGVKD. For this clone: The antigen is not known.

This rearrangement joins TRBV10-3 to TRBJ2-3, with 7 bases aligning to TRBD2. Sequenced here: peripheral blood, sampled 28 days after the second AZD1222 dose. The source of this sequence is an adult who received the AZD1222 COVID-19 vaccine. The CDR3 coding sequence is TGTGCCATCAGTAAGCGGGGCGCTAGCACAGATACGCAGTATTTT. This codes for CAISKRGASTDTQYF.